This T cell receptor beta chain was identified in a study of spatial heterogeneity in lung cancer. Study-wide context: Raw-read counts averaged over ten per unique TCR and UMI combination.

Every cDNA TCR molecule received its own unique molecular identifier. TCRdb re-analysed the 5' RACE reads in MiXCR, keeping a single row per CDR3 protein. The sample contains 17,000 or so distinct CDR3 sequences, about 21% of which appear only once. Germline CDR1 reads SGHRS; CDR2 reads YFSETQ. The CDR3 has 15 residues. Losses at the gene ends were 4 bases for V and 0 bases for J; bases not matched to a gene: 1. By share, this clonotype counts as medium-sized. Antigen: not known. General study points: Ubiquitous expanded tumor TCRs showed up in blood more at resection than follow-up.

Time point meaning: sample taken at primary tumor resection. The study sequenced unsorted whole RNA from tumor, nontumor lung or frozen PBMC. The donors comprised some 70 untreated early-stage non-small cell lung cancer patients. The J gene is TRBJ2-1, the V gene TRBV5-1; 10 nucleotides agree with TRBD2. The TCR comes from a female donor with early-stage non-small cell lung cancer. The specimen comprised PBMCs, sampled at surgery. This CDR3 is CASSRLAGSYNEQFF. CDR3 bases: TGCGCCAGCAGCCGACTAGCGGGCTCCTACAATGAGCAGTTCTTC.